The next 26 T cell receptor beta chains were all read from a single sample in a study of neoadjuvant nivolumab and ipilimumab in lung cancer. Repertoires were generated with immunoSEQ multiplex PCR, while TCRdb's copy carries only in-frame clones and drops some. The table lists about 26,000 clones, 75% to 85% of them singletons, with approximately 8.6% in the top ten. The material sequenced was tumor tissue, taken after neoadjuvant nivolumab, alone or with ipilimumab, at or shortly before surgery. These TCRs come from an adult with non-small cell lung cancer.

The chain employs TRBV30 and TRBJ1-1; D is undetermined. Trimming left V 0 bases short and J 1 base short, with 6 bases between. CDR3 length: 13 residues. CDR1 GTSNPN and CDR2 SVGIG come from the germline V gene (reference sequence). CDR3 loop: CAWSVAGNTEAFF. CDR3 sequence (DNA): TGTGCCTGGAGTGTAGCAGGGAACACTGAAGCTTTCTTT.

The chain is built from TRBV5-1 and TRBJ1-2, with TRBD1 matching over 9 bases. The CDR3 totals 14 residues. Germline V lookup: CDR1 SGHRS, CDR2 YFSETQ. The junction had 2 bases not matched to a gene; V was cut back by 0 bases and J by 5 bases. CDR3 nucleotide sequence: TGCGCCAGCAGCTTGGGACAGGGGGGTTATGGCTACACCTTC. Translating gives CASSLGQGGYGYTF.

This clone was counted a single time. The chain is built from TRBV18 and TRBJ2-2; TRBD2 aligns across 7 bases. Germline V gives CDR1 KGHSH, CDR2 LQKENI. The CDR3 is 16 residues long. V lost 1 base, J lost 2 bases, and 4 bases stayed unmatched. CDR3 loop: CASSPQLAENTGELFF. CDR3 in DNA: TGTGCCAGCTCACCACAGCTAGCGGAAAACACCGGGGAGCTGTTTTTT.

This sequence joins TRBV2 and TRBJ2-7; D remains unclear. The CDR3 has 13 residues. In germline, CDR1 is SNHLY, CDR2 FYNNEI. Deletions cut 7 bases from V and 4 bases from J, with 14 bases between. This CDR3 reads CASTSTLAYEQYF. The CDR3 DNA follows: TGTGCCAGCACCTCCACCTTAGCTTACGAGCAGTACTTC.

The chain is built from TRBV10-2 and TRBJ1-5; D ambiguous. The V gene's germline CDR1 is WSHSY and CDR2 SAAADI. CDR3 length: 14 amino acids. V lost 5 bases and J lost 7, with 15 bases in between. The CDR3 nucleotides are TGCGCCAGCAGTCTAGATGAGATGAAGCAGCCCCAGCATTTT. Protein product: CASSLDEMKQPQHF.

This clone was detected once. The chain combines TRBV7-9 with TRBJ1-4; D gene ambiguous. This CDR3 has 16 residues. CDR1 is SEHNR and CDR2 is FQNEAQ in the germline V gene (reference sequence). The V and J ends lost 1 base and 3 bases respectively, with 12 bases between them. CDR3 in DNA: TGTGCCAGCAGCTTAGGGGTATCCGGGGCTAATGAAAAACTGTTTTTT. Its translation is CASSLGVSGANEKLFF.

This chain connects TRBV4-2 to TRBJ2-2, with TRBD2 matching over 11 bases. The CDR3 spans 19 residues. From germline, CDR1 is LGHNA and CDR2 YNFKEQ. V shed 0 bases and J 6 bases; nucleotides not matched to a gene: 12. Here the CDR3 reads CASSQDYLLAGGGAGELFF. The CDR3, as DNA: TGTGCCAGCAGCCAAGACTACCTGCTAGCGGGAGGAGGGGCCGGGGAGCTGTTTTTT.

Regarding this clone: This may come from a read error, since a much larger clone is one base off. The rearrangement joins TRBV7-7 to TRBJ2-7, with D uncertain. The CDR3 covers 12 residues. CDR1 SSHAT and CDR2 FNYEAQ come from the germline V gene (reference sequence). Trimming took 1 base from V and 5 from J, leaving 6 bases between them. CDR3 region: CASSLGTDEQYF. CDR3 coding DNA: TGTGCCAGCAGCTTAGGGACCGACGAGCAGTACTTC.

This clone appeared a single time. In nucleotides, the CDR3 is TGTGCCAGCAGCATACGCCCGGGACAGGGGGAGACCCAGTACTTC. Protein: CASSIRPGQGETQYF. The chain joins TRBV6-5 to TRBJ2-5; 10 bases match TRBD1. The germline CDR1 and CDR2 sequences are MNHEY and SVGAGI. The CDR3 length is 15 residues. The ends lost 6 bases at V and 5 bases at J; junction bases unmatched: 9.

The chain carries TRBV5-1 and TRBJ1-5; 9 nucleotides align to TRBD1. The CDR3 totals 14 residues. The trim removed 2 bases at V and 6 bases at J, leaving 3 bases unmatched. CDR1 and CDR2 from the germline V gene are SGHRS and YFSETQ. CDR3: CASSLQGAGQPQHF. CDR3 coding DNA: TGCGCCAGCAGCTTACAGGGGGCAGGTCAGCCCCAGCATTTT.

The chain links TRBV18 to TRBJ2-1; TRBD2 is a possible D gene (6 bases). The germline CDR1 and CDR2 sequences are KGHSH and LQKENI. CDR3 length: 15 amino acids. Trimming removed 3 bases at V and 13 bases at J, with 22 bases between. CDR3: CASSPPGEQSVSQFF. The CDR3 DNA is TGTGCCAGCTCACCGCCGGGGGAGCAGTCCGTTAGTCAGTTCTTC.

This chain joins TRBV30 and TRBJ2-3; D gene ambiguous. The CDR3 sequence is 12 residues long. Germline CDR1 is GTSNPN and CDR2 is SVGIG (reference sequence). Trimming took 1 base from V and 4 from J, leaving 6 bases between them. For the CDR3, the DNA is TGTGCCTGGAGTGGGGCGTCAGATACGCAGTATTTT. Protein: CAWSGASDTQYF.

By share, this clone counts as medium-sized. This chain uses TRBV19 with TRBJ1-4; D might be TRBD1 (6 bases). Trimming left V 7 bases short and J 8 bases short, with 20 bases between. The germline gives CDR1 LNHDA, CDR2 SQIVND (reference sequence). The CDR3 has 15 residues. The DNA for the CDR3 is TGTGCCAGTACCAGGGGTGGTATGATAGGCGAAAAACTGTTTTTT. This gives the protein CASTRGGMIGEKLFF. The full variable domain, completed using reference TRBV19 and TRBJ1-4, is DGGITQSPKYLFRKEGQNVTLSCEQNLNHDAMYWYRQDPGQGLRLIYYSQIVNDFQKGDIAEGYSVSREKKESFPLTVTSAQKNPTAFYLCASTRGGMIGEKLFFGSGTQLSVL.

This clone was seen only once. The V and J genes are TRBV27 and TRBJ2-3, with D hard to call. V gave up 5 bases and J gave up 6 bases, with 15 bases separating them. The CDR3 has 14 residues. Germline V gives CDR1 MNHEY, CDR2 SMNVEV (reference sequence). CDR3 residues: CASSPRTLRDTQYF. The CDR3 nucleotides are TGTGCCAGCAGTCCAAGGACCCTCCGGGATACGCAGTATTTT.

The chain uses TRBV5-4 and TRBJ1-5; tentatively, D is TRBD1 (5 bases). CDR1 SGHNT and CDR2 YYREEE come from the germline V gene (reference sequence). The CDR3 runs 14 residues. The V and J ends lost 2 bases and 7 bases respectively, with 13 bases between them. CDR3 loop: CASSLPRGKQPQHF. The DNA for the CDR3 is TGTGCCAGCAGCTTACCCCGGGGGAAGCAGCCCCAGCATTTT.

The CDR3 DNA reads TGCGCCAGCACCGGGGGAACCCCAGGGTACGAGCAGTACTTC. Amino acids: CASTGGTPGYEQYF. The V gene is TRBV5-1, the J gene TRBJ2-7; TRBD2 might be the D (6 bases). The V and J ends lost 6 bases and 4 bases respectively, with 17 bases between them. Looked up from germline, CDR1 is SGHRS and CDR2 is YFSETQ. The CDR3 runs to 14 residues.

This chain links TRBV30 with TRBJ2-7; D ambiguous. With 0 bases removed from V and 2 bases from J, the gap between germline ends came to 14 bases. The CDR3 is 15 amino acids. CDR1 is GTSNPN, CDR2 SVGIG, per germline (reference sequence). CDR3 residues: CAWSVLLLPTYEQYF. CDR3 in DNA: TGTGCCTGGAGTGTGTTGTTATTGCCAACCTACGAGCAGTACTTC. Together with reference TRBV30 and TRBJ2-7, the CDR3 gives the full variable domain: SQTIHQWPATLVQPVGSPLSLECTVEGTSNPNLYWYRQAAGRGLQLLFYSVGIGQISSEVPQNLSASRPQDRQFILSSKKLLLSDSGFYLCAWSVLLLPTYEQYFGPGTRLTVT.

The rearrangement joins TRBV4-2 to TRBJ2-7, with TRBD2 matching 9 bases. Germline lookup yields CDR1 LGHNA and CDR2 YNFKEQ. The CDR3 consists of 15 residues. With 3 bases clipped from V and 7 bases from J, the junction kept 10 bases outside the gene matches. In nucleotides, the CDR3 is TGTGCCAGCAGCCATAGTAGCGGGAGAGGCCAGGAGCAGTACTTC. Its translation is CASSHSSGRGQEQYF.

The chain carries TRBV11-2 and TRBJ2-7, with TRBD2 matching over 14 bases. Losses at the gene ends were 3 bases for V and 3 bases for J; bases not matched to a gene: 7. Germline values: CDR1 SGHAT, CDR2 FQNNGV. The length of the CDR3 is 17 residues. CDR3 region: CASSFGTSGSSGYEQYF. In nucleotides, the CDR3 is TGTGCCAGCAGCTTCGGGACTAGCGGGAGTTCGGGCTACGAGCAGTACTTC.

The chain employs TRBV11-2 and TRBJ2-5; 7 bases are shared with TRBD1. This CDR3 has 14 amino acids. The junction had 9 bases not matched to a gene; V was cut back by 9 bases and J by 2 bases. From germline, CDR1 is SGHAT and CDR2 FQNNGV. The CDR3 coding sequence is TGTGCCAGTCGGCGGGCAGGGGGTCAAGAGACCCAGTACTTC. It codes for CASRRAGGQETQYF.

The genes are TRBV30 and TRBJ1-1; tentative D call: TRBD1 (5 bases). Trimming cost V 1 base and J 5 bases, with 11 bases left between them. This CDR3 has 13 amino acids. Germline CDR1 and CDR2: GTSNPN and SVGIG (reference sequence). The DNA for the CDR3 is TGTGCCTGGAGTGGGGACGACAGAACTGAAGCTTTCTTT. It codes for CAWSGDDRTEAFF.

V and J are TRBV18 and TRBJ2-7, with D perhaps matching TRBD1 or TRBD2 (5 bases each). This CDR3 comprises 15 residues. Trimming cost V 0 bases and J 0 bases, with 9 bases left between them. CDR1 KGHSH and CDR2 LQKENI come from the germline V gene. CDR3 sequence: CASSPPPGTSYEQYF. DNA for the CDR3: TGTGCCAGCTCACCACCGCCAGGGACCTCCTACGAGCAGTACTTC.

J is TRBJ2-6 and V is TRBV27; D is uncertain. V was shortened by 8 bases and J by 2 bases, with 19 bases between the two germline ends. Germline lookup yields CDR1 MNHEY and CDR2 SMNVEV (reference sequence). This CDR3 has 17 amino acids. CDR3 region: CASASGRRSTGANVLTF. Here the CDR3 DNA reads TGTGCCAGCGCCTCTGGACGGCGGTCTACTGGGGCCAACGTCCTGACTTTC.

The V and J genes are TRBV19 and TRBJ1-5; TRBD1 might be the D (5 bases). The CDR3 covers 15 residues. Germline loops: CDR1 LNHDA, CDR2 SQIVND (reference sequence). Trimming removed 6 bases from V and 2 bases from J, with 14 bases in between. As DNA, the CDR3 is TGTGCCAGTAGGCCGGGGGAGTGGGGCAATCAGCCCCAGCATTTT. This gives the protein CASRPGEWGNQPQHF.

The genes are TRBV15 and TRBJ2-2; TRBD2 matches 11 bases. Germline-derived CDR1 and CDR2 are LNHNV and YYDKDF (reference sequence). The CDR3 covers 22 residues. The V and J ends lost 1 base and 6 bases, in that order; junction bases with no gene match: 22. CDR3 amino acids: CATSRGLPLGDTSGSVAGELFF. The CDR3 coding sequence is TGTGCCACCAGCAGAGGTTTGCCCCTGGGGGACACTAGCGGGAGCGTGGCCGGGGAGCTGTTTTTT.

This chain uses TRBV11-3 with TRBJ2-1; 11 nucleotides match TRBD2. This CDR3 has 18 residues. CDR1 is SGHNT, CDR2 YENEEA, per germline. The trim removed 5 bases at V and 0 bases at J, leaving 9 bases unmatched. The CDR3 sequence: CASSGSGRVISSYNEQFF. The CDR3 coding sequence is TGTGCCAGCAGCGGTAGCGGGAGGGTAATTAGCTCCTACAATGAGCAGTTCTTC.